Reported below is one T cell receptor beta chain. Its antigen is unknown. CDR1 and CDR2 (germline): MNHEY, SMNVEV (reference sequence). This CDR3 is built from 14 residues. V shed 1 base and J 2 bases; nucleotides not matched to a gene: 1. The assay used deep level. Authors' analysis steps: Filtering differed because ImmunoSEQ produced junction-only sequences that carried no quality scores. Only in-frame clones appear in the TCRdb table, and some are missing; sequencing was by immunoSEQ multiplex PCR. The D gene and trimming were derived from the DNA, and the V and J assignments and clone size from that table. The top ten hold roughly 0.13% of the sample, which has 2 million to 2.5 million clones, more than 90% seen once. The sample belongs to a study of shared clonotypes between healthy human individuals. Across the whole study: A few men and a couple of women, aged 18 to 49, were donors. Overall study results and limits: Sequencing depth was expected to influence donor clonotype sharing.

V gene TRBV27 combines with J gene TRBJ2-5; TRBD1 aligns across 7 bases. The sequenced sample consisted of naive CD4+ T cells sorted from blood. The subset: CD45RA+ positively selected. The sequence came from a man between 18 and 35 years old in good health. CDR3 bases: TGTGCCAGCAGTTTATGGACAGGACAAGAGACCCAGTACTTC. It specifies CASSLWTGQETQYF.